This T cell receptor (beta chain) came from a study of T cell repertoires in cytomegalovirus infection. Broader study findings: Of the TCR beta families, the public ones yielded a cumulative frequency that identified carriers of CMV plus the relevant HLA. The ex vivo response was dominated by HLA-C-restricted CMV-specific TCR beta clonotypes.

Trimming left V 1 base short and J 0 bases short, with 10 bases between. CDR1 is SGDLS and CDR2 is YYNGEE in the germline V gene. The length of the CDR3 is 15 residues. Turning to this clonotype: The antigen is not known.

From the reads, TCRdb called clonotypes with MiXCR, one entry per CDR3 protein. Of more than 200,000 distinct CDR3 sequences in the sample, 8% to 9.5% are singletons; the top ten hold roughly 16%. Sequencing was carried out using PBMCs. V is TRBV9 and J is TRBJ1-2; weak D call: TRBD1 (5 bases). The sequence came from a human donor in good health (CMV status not recorded). Some clones in this sample may be carry-over from other donors' samples. CDR3 DNA: TGTGCCAGCAGCGTATCCGGGACGTCTAACTATGGCTACACCTTC. Translation: CASSVSGTSNYGYTF.